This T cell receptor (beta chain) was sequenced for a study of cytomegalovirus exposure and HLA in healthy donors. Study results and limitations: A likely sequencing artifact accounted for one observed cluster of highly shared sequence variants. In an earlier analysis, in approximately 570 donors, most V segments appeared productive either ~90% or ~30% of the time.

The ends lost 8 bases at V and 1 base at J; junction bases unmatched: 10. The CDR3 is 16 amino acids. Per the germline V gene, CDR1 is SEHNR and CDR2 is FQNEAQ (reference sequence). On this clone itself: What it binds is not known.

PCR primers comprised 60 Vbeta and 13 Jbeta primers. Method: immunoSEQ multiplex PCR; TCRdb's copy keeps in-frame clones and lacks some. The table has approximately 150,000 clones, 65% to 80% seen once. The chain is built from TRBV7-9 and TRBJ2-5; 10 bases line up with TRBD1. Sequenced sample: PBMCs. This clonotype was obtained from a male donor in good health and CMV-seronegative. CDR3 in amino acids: CASAGNRDRGQETQYF. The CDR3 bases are TGTGCCAGCGCAGGCAACCGGGACAGGGGCCAAGAGACCCAGTACTTC.